The next 9 T cell receptor beta chains were all read from a single sample in a study of cytomegalovirus exposure and HLA in healthy donors. The assay was immunoSEQ multiplex PCR, and TCRdb's table has in-frame clones only and misses some. The table includes fewer than 150,000 clones, roughly nine tenths detected once. Sequencing input: PBMCs. The receptor set was obtained from a man younger than 30 in good health and CMV-seropositive.

The CDR3 DNA reads TGTGCCAGTACTCCCCTAGCGCGAGCCGGGGAGCTGTTTTTT. Amino acid sequence: CASTPLARAGELFF. The chain carries TRBV19 and TRBJ2-2; D possibly corresponds to TRBD2 (6 bases). Germline loops: CDR1 LNHDA, CDR2 SQIVND (reference sequence). Trimming stripped 7 bases from V and 6 bases from J, with 15 bases between. CDR3 length equals 14 residues.

The CDR3 reads CASSVRPGQGAEVNQPQHF. CDR3 sequence (DNA): TGTGCCAGCAGTGTACGACCGGGACAGGGGGCAGAGGTCAATCAGCCCCAGCATTTT. The V and J genes are TRBV6-1 and TRBJ1-5; 12 bases fit TRBD1. Germline CDR1 and CDR2: MNHNS and SASEGT. V trimming: 4 bases; J trimming: 3 bases; junction bases outside the gene matches: 13. The CDR3 runs to 19 residues.

The chain employs TRBV2 and TRBJ1-5; D perhaps matches TRBD1 (5 bases). The germline gives CDR1 SNHLY, CDR2 FYNNEI. The germline V and J ends were trimmed by 5 bases and 1 base, with 15 bases remaining between them. This CDR3 region has 16 residues. The chain's CDR3 is CASSPRGGGSNQPQHF. CDR3 nucleotides: TGTGCCAGCAGTCCTCGTGGGGGAGGGAGCAATCAGCCCCAGCATTTT.

This clone has a single count. The rearrangement links TRBV6-1 to TRBJ2-7; TRBD1 matches 7 bases. CDR1 and CDR2 (germline): MNHNS, SASEGT. The V gene end was trimmed by 3 bases and the J gene end by 6 bases; junction bases not matched to a gene: 8. The CDR3 sequence is 14 residues long. CDR3 in amino acids: CASSDPGGAFEQYF. CDR3 in DNA: TGTGCCAGCAGTGACCCAGGGGGTGCGTTCGAGCAGTACTTC.

This chain uses TRBV5-1 with TRBJ2-7, with no clear D. CDR3 size: 12 residues. The germline gives CDR1 SGHRS, CDR2 YFSETQ. V lost 5 bases and J lost 6, with 12 bases in between. The CDR3 nucleotides are TGCGCCAGCAGATTGACCGGGTCCGAGCAGTACTTC. Residues: CASRLTGSEQYF.

The chain couples TRBV7-6 to TRBJ1-6, with 7 bases fitting TRBD1. CDR1 SGHVS and CDR2 FNYEAQ come from the germline V gene. V was pared by 5 bases and J by 7 bases, with 8 bases of the junction left unmatched. The CDR3 consists of 15 residues. CDR3 amino acids: CASSHGQAGNSPLHF. Written as DNA, the CDR3 is TGTGCCAGCAGCCATGGACAGGCCGGGAATTCACCCCTCCACTTT.

The chain has TRBV11-2 and TRBJ2-1, with a possible D match to TRBD2 (7 bases). V shed 10 bases and J shed 4 bases, with 20 bases lying between them. Germline V lookup: CDR1 SGHAT, CDR2 FQNNGV. The CDR3 spans 15 residues. CDR3 nucleotides: TGTGCCATCCCAGTAGAGGGGGGGAGGTACAATGAGCAGTTCTTC. This gives the protein CAIPVEGGRYNEQFF.

The chain recombines TRBV2 with TRBJ2-1, with 11 positions matching TRBD1. Germline CDR1 is SNHLY and CDR2 is FYNNEI. The CDR3 runs to 16 residues. Trimming at V came to 7 bases and at J to 6 bases, leaving 11 bases not matched to a gene. The CDR3 loop reads CASTQNEGQGVNEQFF. CDR3 bases: TGTGCCAGCACCCAAAATGAGGGACAGGGGGTCAATGAGCAGTTCTTC.

The rearrangement links TRBV18 to TRBJ2-5, with TRBD2 matching 10 bases. V gave up 3 bases and J gave up 0 bases; unmatched junction bases: 13. This CDR3 has 19 residues. Germline lookup yields CDR1 KGHSH and CDR2 LQKENI. The CDR3: CASSPSGSSGGRNQETQYF. The CDR3 region has the DNA TGTGCCAGCTCACCGTCGGGAAGTAGCGGGGGGAGGAACCAAGAGACCCAGTACTTC.